This TCR beta chain stems from a study of OX40 agonist ivuxolimab in advanced cancers. Study overall: Given to patients was ivuxolimab, an agonistic anti-OX40 (CD134) antibody. Hepatocellular carcinoma, melanoma, renal cell or head and neck cancer was diagnosed in the dose-escalation patients.

The study's findings and limits: Relative to CD4+, CD8+ T cells held more expanded clones on average.

Germline V gene sequence: CDR1 LGHNA, CDR2 YNFKEQ. V dropped 0 bases and J dropped 7; count of bases not matched to a gene: 4. The CDR3 runs 15 residues. Comment on this clone: Its specificity is unknown.

TCRdb's table, derived via immunoSEQ multiplex PCR, lists solely in-frame clones and lacks some. The sample has tens of thousands of clones, 85% seen once. People who had autoimmune disease history or systemic immunosuppression were excluded. Sequences were derived from CD4+ or CD8+ T cells sorted from blood, sampled in a trial of the OX40 agonist ivuxolimab. The clonotype comes from an adult with an advanced solid tumor such as melanoma, head and neck, liver or kidney cancer. The genes are TRBV4-2 and TRBJ2-5, with 11 positions matching TRBD1. This CDR3 reads CASSQEGQGDWTQYF. DNA for the CDR3: TGTGCCAGCAGCCAAGAGGGACAGGGGGACTGGACCCAGTACTTC.